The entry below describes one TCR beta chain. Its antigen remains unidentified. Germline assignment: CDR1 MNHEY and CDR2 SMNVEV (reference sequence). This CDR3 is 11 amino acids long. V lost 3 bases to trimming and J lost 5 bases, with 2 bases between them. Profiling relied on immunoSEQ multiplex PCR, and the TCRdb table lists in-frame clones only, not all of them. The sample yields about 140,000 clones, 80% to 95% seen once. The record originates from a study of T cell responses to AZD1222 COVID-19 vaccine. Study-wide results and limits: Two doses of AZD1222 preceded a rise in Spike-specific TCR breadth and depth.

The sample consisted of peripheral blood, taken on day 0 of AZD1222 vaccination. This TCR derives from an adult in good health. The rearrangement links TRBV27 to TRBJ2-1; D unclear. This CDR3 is CASSFHNEQFF. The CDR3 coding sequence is TGTGCCAGCAGTTTCCACAATGAGCAGTTCTTC.